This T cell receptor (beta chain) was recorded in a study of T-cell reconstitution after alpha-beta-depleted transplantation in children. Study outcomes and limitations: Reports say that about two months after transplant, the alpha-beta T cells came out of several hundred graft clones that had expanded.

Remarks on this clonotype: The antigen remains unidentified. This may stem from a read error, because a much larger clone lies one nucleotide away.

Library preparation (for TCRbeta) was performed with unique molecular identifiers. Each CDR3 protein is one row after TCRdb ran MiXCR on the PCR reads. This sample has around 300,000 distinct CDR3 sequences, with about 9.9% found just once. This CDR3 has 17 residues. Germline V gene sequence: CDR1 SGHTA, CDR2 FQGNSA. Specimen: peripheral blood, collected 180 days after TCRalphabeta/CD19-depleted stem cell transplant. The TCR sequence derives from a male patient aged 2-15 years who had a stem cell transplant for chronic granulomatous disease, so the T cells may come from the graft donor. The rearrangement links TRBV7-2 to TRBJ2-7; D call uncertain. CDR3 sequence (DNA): TGTGCCAGCTGCTTAGTTTCACAATCAGTGGGGTTCTACGAGCAGTACTTC. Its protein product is CASCLVSQSVGFYEQYF.